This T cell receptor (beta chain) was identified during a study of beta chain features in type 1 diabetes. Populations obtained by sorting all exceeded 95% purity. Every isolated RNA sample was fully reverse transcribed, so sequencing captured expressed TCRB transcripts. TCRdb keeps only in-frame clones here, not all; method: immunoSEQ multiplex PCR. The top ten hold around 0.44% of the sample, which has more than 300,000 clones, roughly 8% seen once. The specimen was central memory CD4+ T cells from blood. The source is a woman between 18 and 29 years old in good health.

The CDR3 loop is CASSKSTRQTQNTEAFF. The CDR3 DNA sequence: TGTGCCAGCAGCAAATCGACCCGCCAGACACAGAACACTGAAGCTTTCTTT. This chain joins TRBV21-1 and TRBJ1-1; no DNA check was done on the table's D call, TRBD1. TRBV21-1 is a pseudogene segment. The CDR3 covers 17 residues.